The next 24 T cell receptor beta chains were all read from a single sample in a study of blood T cell repertoires in COVID-19. Libraries were prepared by immunoSEQ multiplex PCR; TCRdb keeps only in-frame clonotypes and omits some of them. Of some 88,000 clones detected, 85% appear once; the ten largest clones hold around 4%. Sequenced sample: peripheral blood. These receptors came from a man aged 60 to 69 with acute or convalescent COVID-19.

V is TRBV5-1 and J is TRBJ2-3; 12 nucleotides line up with TRBD2. The CDR3 totals 17 residues. Germline loops: CDR1 SGHRS, CDR2 YFSETQ. J gave up 1 base and V 4 bases, and 7 bases lay outside the gene matches. CDR3 nucleotide sequence: TGCGCCAGCAGCCCAGCTAGCGGGAGGGCCGGCACAGATACGCAGTATTTT. It translates to CASSPASGRAGTDTQYF.

This clone turned up a few times. This chain joins TRBV5-1 and TRBJ1-3, with no clear D. Trimming took off 1 base at V and 2 bases at J, with 7 bases between the two ends. The CDR3 totals 14 residues. Germline V CDR1 and CDR2: SGHRS, YFSETQ. The CDR3 DNA reads as TGCGCCAGCAGCTTGACGGGTCCTGGAAACACCATATATTTT. This gives the protein CASSLTGPGNTIYF.

V is TRBV9 and J is TRBJ2-5; 12 bases match TRBD2. The CDR3 runs to 16 residues. J gave up 4 bases and V 4 bases, and 8 bases lay outside the gene matches. Germline CDR1 and CDR2: SGDLS and YYNGEE. CDR3 nucleotide sequence: TGTGCCAGCAGCCAAAGAGGACTAGCGGGAACAGAGACCCAGTACTTC. The encoded protein is CASSQRGLAGTETQYF.

This sequence joins TRBV6-5 and TRBJ1-3; no reliable D call. This CDR3 contains 14 residues. V lost 5 bases and J 4 bases, leaving 12 bases between the germline ends. Germline CDR1 is MNHEY and CDR2 is SVGAGI. Here the CDR3 DNA reads TGTGCCAGCAGTACCGGGAGGAGAGGAAACACCATATATTTT. Amino acids: CASSTGRRGNTIYF.

The chain has TRBV19 and TRBJ2-2; 10 bases are a match to TRBD2. The CDR3 spans 16 residues. Germline values: CDR1 LNHDA, CDR2 SQIVND (reference sequence). Germline trimming cut 3 bases from V and 1 base from J; bases unmatched to any gene: 2. CDR3 amino acids: CASSMGLARNTGELFF. CDR3 DNA: TGTGCCAGTAGTATGGGACTAGCGAGGAACACCGGGGAGCTGTTTTTT.

This clone was recorded only once. J is TRBJ2-1 and V is TRBV27; no clear D. Trimming removed 3 bases from V and 7 bases from J, with 4 bases in between. CDR1 and CDR2 from the germline V gene are MNHEY and SMNVEV (reference sequence). The CDR3 runs to 11 residues. The CDR3, as DNA: TGTGCCAGCAGTTTTCGGAATGAGCAGTTCTTC. Protein product: CASSFRNEQFF.

V and J are TRBV13 and TRBJ2-1; a weak D match, TRBD2 (7 bases). Per germline, CDR1 PRHDT and CDR2 FYEKMQ (reference sequence). This CDR3 region has 13 residues. Between the trimmed V and J ends, which lost 5 bases and 7 bases, there was a span of 12 bases. The CDR3 spells CASSPGGRNEQFF. CDR3 DNA sequence: TGTGCCAGCAGCCCCGGGGGGCGGAATGAGCAGTTCTTC.

The chain couples TRBV6-6 to TRBJ2-1, with 9 bases matching TRBD1. The CDR3 is 15 amino acids. The germline V gene has CDR1 MNHNY and CDR2 SVGAGI (reference sequence). J gave up 4 bases and V 4 bases, and 5 bases lay outside the gene matches. The CDR3 region is CASSSGQGGYNEQFF. In DNA, the CDR3 is TGTGCCAGCAGTTCGGGACAGGGAGGGTACAATGAGCAGTTCTTC.

The chain combines TRBV19 with TRBJ2-7; possible D gene TRBD1, 6 bases. CDR1 LNHDA and CDR2 SQIVND come from the germline V gene (reference sequence). This CDR3 spans 13 amino acids. V lost 4 bases and J lost 2, with 9 bases in between. CDR3 protein: CASSKGHPYEQYF. The CDR3 region has the DNA TGTGCCAGTAGTAAGGGACACCCCTACGAGCAGTACTTC. Full variable domain (remainder filled in from reference TRBV19 and TRBJ2-7): DGGITQSPKYLFRKEGQNVTLSCEQNLNHDAMYWYRQDPGQGLRLIYYSQIVNDFQKGDIAEGYSVSREKKESFPLTVTSAQKNPTAFYLCASSKGHPYEQYFGPGTRLTVT.

This rearrangement joins TRBV11-2 to TRBJ1-4; 10 bases map to TRBD1. V trimming: 4 bases; J trimming: 7 bases; junction bases outside the gene matches: 3. This CDR3 is 14 amino acids long. Per germline, CDR1 SGHAT and CDR2 FQNNGV. The CDR3, as DNA: TGTGCCAGCAGCTACGGGACAGGGGTTGAAAAACTGTTTTTT. This sequence encodes CASSYGTGVEKLFF.

V and J are TRBV11-1 and TRBJ1-1; unclear D gene. Per germline, CDR1 SGHAT and CDR2 FQDESV (reference sequence). This CDR3 spans 15 amino acids. Trimming took 5 bases from V and 1 from J, leaving 14 bases between them. CDR3 nucleotides: TGTGCCAGCAGCCCGACTAGGGCGGAGAACACTGAAGCTTTCTTT. Translated: CASSPTRAENTEAFF.

The gene calls are TRBV12-3 or TRBV12-4 and TRBJ2-2, with no clear D. CDR3 length equals 13 residues. Trimming stripped 3 bases from V and 8 bases from J, with 10 bases between. CDR3 loop: CASSLGFQGELFF. CDR3 coding DNA: TGTGCCAGCAGTTTGGGCTTCCAAGGGGAGCTGTTTTTT.

The chain combines TRBV30 with TRBJ1-5, with TRBD1 as a possible D gene (5 bases). CDR1 GTSNPN and CDR2 SVGIG come from the germline V gene (reference sequence). Between the trimmed V and J ends, which lost 0 bases and 7 bases, there was a span of 16 bases. This CDR3 has 15 residues. CDR3: CAWSVPSQGTQPQHF. CDR3 DNA: TGTGCCTGGAGTGTACCATCTCAGGGAACGCAGCCCCAGCATTTT. Full variable domain (remainder filled in from reference TRBV30 and TRBJ1-5): SQTIHQWPATLVQPVGSPLSLECTVEGTSNPNLYWYRQAAGRGLQLLFYSVGIGQISSEVPQNLSASRPQDRQFILSSKKLLLSDSGFYLCAWSVPSQGTQPQHFGDGTRLSIL.

The chain couples TRBV30 to TRBJ2-1, with TRBD2 identical over 13 bases. The trim removed 3 bases at V and 0 bases at J, leaving 2 bases unmatched. CDR1 is GTSNPN and CDR2 is SVGIG in the germline V gene (reference sequence). CDR3 length: 16 residues. In DNA, the CDR3 is TGTGCCTGGAGAGGACTAGCGGGGGACTCCTACAATGAGCAGTTCTTC. It yields the protein CAWRGLAGDSYNEQFF.

This clone was counted once. In nucleotides, the CDR3 is TGTGCCAGCAGTTACCACCGGGACAGGGGTCAGCCCCAGCATTTT. Residues: CASSYHRDRGQPQHF. The chain is built from TRBV6-2 or TRBV6-3 and TRBJ1-5, with 10 bases aligning to TRBD1. This CDR3 has 15 amino acids. Germline values: CDR1 MNHEY, CDR2 SVGEGT. Trimming cost V 2 bases and J 6 bases; bases outside gene matches: 4.

The V gene is TRBV6-5, the J gene TRBJ1-1; TRBD1 might be the D (6 bases). The CDR3 has 15 residues. Germline CDR1 reads MNHEY; CDR2 reads SVGAGI. Trimming took off 6 bases at V and 3 bases at J, with 17 bases between the two ends. The CDR3 coding sequence is TGTGCCAGCAGGTTGGGGGGGCCCTGGGACACTGAAGCTTTCTTT. Translation: CASRLGGPWDTEAFF.

The J gene is TRBJ2-3, the V gene TRBV19, with TRBD1 identical over 8 bases. Germline lookup yields CDR1 LNHDA and CDR2 SQIVND (reference sequence). This CDR3 contains 14 residues. Trimming at V came to 7 bases and at J to 2 bases, leaving 5 bases not matched to a gene. The CDR3 reads CASTPGQATDTQYF. The CDR3 coding sequence is TGTGCCAGTACCCCGGGACAGGCCACAGATACGCAGTATTTT. Full variable domain (remainder filled in from reference TRBV19 and TRBJ2-3): DGGITQSPKYLFRKEGQNVTLSCEQNLNHDAMYWYRQDPGQGLRLIYYSQIVNDFQKGDIAEGYSVSREKKESFPLTVTSAQKNPTAFYLCASTPGQATDTQYFGPGTRLTVL.

The CDR3 sequence: CASSRWTSGTTDTQYF. For the CDR3, the DNA is TGTGCCAGTAGTCGTTGGACTAGCGGCACCACAGATACGCAGTATTTT. V usage is TRBV19 and J usage is TRBJ2-3, with 10 bases identical to TRBD2. This CDR3 spans 16 amino acids. The germline gives CDR1 LNHDA, CDR2 SQIVND (reference sequence). The V gene end was trimmed by 5 bases and the J gene end by 2 bases; junction bases not matched to a gene: 7.

This clone occurred a few times. This sequence joins TRBV5-1 and TRBJ2-2, with D possibly matching TRBD2 (6 bases). Germline V gives CDR1 SGHRS, CDR2 YFSETQ. The CDR3 is 15 amino acids. With 0 bases removed from V and 7 bases from J, the gap between germline ends came to 13 bases. This chain's CDR3 is CASSLAARENGELFF. The CDR3 DNA reads TGCGCCAGCAGCTTGGCTGCGCGGGAAAACGGGGAGCTGTTTTTT.

The J gene is TRBJ1-2, the V gene TRBV5-4; no reliable D call. Germline CDR1 SGHNT, CDR2 YYREEE (reference sequence). Trimming shortened V by 3 bases and J by 4 bases, and 10 bases separated the two germline ends. The CDR3 is made up of 13 amino acids. This chain's CDR3 is CASSYSGSYGYTF. CDR3 nucleotides: TGTGCCAGCAGCTATTCAGGTTCCTATGGCTACACCTTC.

In nucleotides, the CDR3 is TGTGCCAGCACCCAGGGACAGTACTACGAGCAGTACTTC. It translates to CASTQGQYYEQYF. V usage is TRBV2 and J usage is TRBJ2-7; TRBD1 matches at 7 bases. V was clipped by 7 bases and J by 3 bases; unmatched bases: 6. This CDR3 has 13 residues. Germline assignment: CDR1 SNHLY and CDR2 FYNNEI. The full variable domain, in which reference TRBV2 and TRBJ2-7 provide the parts outside the CDR3, is EPEVTQTPSHQVTQMGQEVILRCVPISNHLYFYWYRQILGQKVEFLVSFYNNEISEKSEIFDDQFSVERPDGSNFTLKIRSTKLEDSAMYFCASTQGQYYEQYFGPGTRLTVT.

The rearrangement uses TRBV30 and TRBJ2-3; 13 nucleotides line up with TRBD2. This CDR3 has 17 residues. Per germline, CDR1 GTSNPN and CDR2 SVGIG (reference sequence). V was pared by 1 base and J by 7 bases, with 11 bases of the junction left unmatched. The CDR3 loop reads CAWSALRTSGSMNTQYF. The CDR3 coding sequence is TGTGCCTGGAGTGCACTGCGGACTAGCGGGAGTATGAATACGCAGTATTTT.

V is TRBV4-2 and J is TRBJ2-7; a possible D gene is TRBD1 (5 bases). In germline, CDR1 is LGHNA, CDR2 YNFKEQ. Trimming took off 1 base at V and 1 base at J, with 8 bases between the two ends. CDR3 size: 14 residues. The CDR3 bases are TGTGCCAGCAGCCAAGTGGACAAGTCCTACGAGCAGTACTTC. It specifies CASSQVDKSYEQYF.

This CDR3 is CASNKLIGTGELFF. The CDR3 DNA reads as TGTGCCAGTAACAAGCTGATCGGGACCGGGGAGCTGTTTTTT. The V and J genes are TRBV19 and TRBJ2-2; D unclear. The germline gives CDR1 LNHDA, CDR2 SQIVND (reference sequence). This CDR3 has 14 residues. The V gene lost 7 bases and the J gene lost 5 bases, with 14 bases spanning the gap. Based on the CDR3 plus reference TRBV19 and TRBJ2-2, the full variable domain is DGGITQSPKYLFRKEGQNVTLSCEQNLNHDAMYWYRQDPGQGLRLIYYSQIVNDFQKGDIAEGYSVSREKKESFPLTVTSAQKNPTAFYLCASNKLIGTGELFFGEGSRLTVL.